This passage covers 20 T cell receptor beta chains from one sample sequenced in a study of blood T cell repertoires in COVID-19. Libraries were prepared by immunoSEQ multiplex PCR; TCRdb keeps only in-frame clonotypes and omits some of them. The sample shows 150,000 to 200,000 clones, roughly 76% of them seen only once. Material for sequencing was peripheral blood. The receptor source for this set is a woman older than 75 with COVID-19, enrolled during active disease.

The CDR3 sequence is CASSQSEGSSYEQYF. DNA for the CDR3: TGCGCCAGCAGTCAATCGGAGGGAAGCTCCTACGAGCAGTACTTC. This sequence joins TRBV23-1 and TRBJ2-7; tentative D call: TRBD2 (6 bases). TRBV23-1 is noted as an ORF with a role that remains uncertain. V dropped 0 bases and J dropped 0 bases, with 9 bases sitting between them. The CDR3 consists of 15 residues.

The chain has TRBV7-9 and TRBJ2-3; 7 positions agree with TRBD1. The V gene end was trimmed by 4 bases and the J gene end by 2 bases; junction bases not matched to a gene: 6. Germline V gene data show CDR1 as SEHNR and CDR2 as FQNEAQ (reference sequence). The CDR3 has 15 residues. Here the CDR3 reads CASSSRQGITDTQYF. DNA of the CDR3: TGTGCCAGCAGCTCCAGACAGGGAATCACAGATACGCAGTATTTT.

This chain uses TRBV9 with TRBJ1-1; D possibly corresponds to TRBD1 (5 bases). Trimming left V 4 bases short and J 2 bases short, with 15 bases between. CDR3 length equals 15 residues. Germline V lookup: CDR1 SGDLS, CDR2 YYNGEE. CDR3 sequence: CASSSGTGENTEAFF. The CDR3 DNA follows: TGTGCCAGCAGCTCCGGGACTGGGGAAAACACTGAAGCTTTCTTT.

This chain connects TRBV2 to TRBJ1-6; D is perhaps TRBD1 (5 bases). Germline CDR1 is SNHLY and CDR2 is FYNNEI. The CDR3 is made up of 14 amino acids. V dropped 6 bases and J dropped 5 bases, with 11 bases sitting between them. As DNA, the CDR3 is TGTGCCAGCAGCGGGGGATTCGATAATTCACCCCTCCACTTT. The encoded protein is CASSGGFDNSPLHF.

This clone was observed a few times. This sequence joins TRBV19 and TRBJ1-2; 9 bases match TRBD1. The V and J ends lost 5 bases and 6 bases, in that order; junction bases with no gene match: 13. The CDR3 extends over 16 amino acids. Looked up from germline, CDR1 is LNHDA and CDR2 is SQIVND (reference sequence). The CDR3 sequence is CASSARDREGLDGYTF. CDR3 DNA: TGTGCCAGTAGTGCCCGGGACAGGGAGGGGCTCGATGGCTACACCTTC.

The gene calls are TRBV5-1 and TRBJ2-7; D call uncertain. The CDR3 spans 14 residues. The germline V gene encodes CDR1 SGHRS and CDR2 YFSETQ. V was trimmed by 4 bases and J by 4 bases, leaving 15 bases between them. In nucleotides, the CDR3 is TGCGCCAGCAGCCTGTACCTCGGAGAATACGAGCAGTACTTC. Amino acids: CASSLYLGEYEQYF.

This clone was observed once. The chain employs TRBV18 and TRBJ2-7; 9 nucleotides match TRBD1. The CDR3 length is 14 residues. CDR1 and CDR2 (germline): KGHSH, LQKENI. V shed 8 bases, J shed 4 bases, and the junction held 9 bases outside the gene matches. The CDR3 nucleotides are TGTGCCAGCAGAGAGTGGGACAGGGCGTACGAGCAGTACTTC. The encoded protein is CASREWDRAYEQYF.

The V gene is TRBV7-8, the J gene TRBJ1-1, with D uncertain. V was clipped by 1 base and J by 6 bases, with 9 bases between them. The V gene's germline CDR1 is SGHVS and CDR2 FQNEAQ. The CDR3 length is 13 residues. This chain's CDR3 is CASSLVWEAEAFF. CDR3 coding DNA: TGTGCCAGCAGCTTAGTTTGGGAGGCTGAAGCTTTCTTT.

The chain joins TRBV6-6 to TRBJ1-6; 10 positions agree with TRBD1. Germline V gene data show CDR1 as MNHNY and CDR2 as SVGAGI (reference sequence). The CDR3 consists of 15 residues. The V segment lost 5 bases and the J segment 8 bases; nucleotides outside the gene matches: 6. Here the CDR3 reads CASSPRDRGDSPLHF. The CDR3, as DNA: TGTGCCAGCAGTCCTAGGGACAGGGGAGATTCACCCCTCCACTTT.

This sequence joins TRBV5-1 and TRBJ2-1; TRBD1 matches at 8 bases. The CDR3 is made up of 16 amino acids. The germline gives CDR1 SGHRS, CDR2 YFSETQ. With 3 bases clipped from V and 4 bases from J, the junction kept 9 bases outside the gene matches. CDR3 coding DNA: TGCGCCAGCAGCTCGGACCCGGGGACAGGATACAATGAGCAGTTCTTC. Its protein is CASSSDPGTGYNEQFF.

About this clone itself: The same CDR3 is also encoded by other DNA sequences in this sample. CDR3 protein: CASSLGQGFQETQYF. The CDR3 DNA follows: TGCGCCAGCAGCTTGGGACAGGGGTTCCAAGAGACCCAGTACTTC. The chain is built from TRBV5-1 and TRBJ2-5, with TRBD1 identical over 8 bases. The CDR3 has 15 residues. The V segment lost 0 bases and the J segment 1 base; nucleotides outside the gene matches: 2. Per the germline V gene, CDR1 is SGHRS and CDR2 is YFSETQ.

The V and J genes are TRBV7-9 and TRBJ2-7; D remains unclear. CDR3 size: 13 residues. Looked up from germline, CDR1 is SEHNR and CDR2 is FQNEAQ (reference sequence). Trimming cost V 5 bases and J 3 bases, with 11 bases left between them. For the CDR3, the DNA is TGTGCCAGCAGCCTCGGTGCTAACTACGAGCAGTACTTC. The encoded protein is CASSLGANYEQYF. Looking up the rest from reference TRBV7-9 and TRBJ2-7 gives the full variable domain: DTGVSQNPRHKITKRGQNVTFRCDPISEHNRLYWYRQTLGQGPEFLTYFQNEAQLEKSRLLSDRFSAERPKGSFSTLEIQRTEQGDSAMYLCASSLGANYEQYFGPGTRLTVT.

This chain connects TRBV3-1 (or the pseudogene TRBV3-2) to TRBJ2-1; no clear D gene. Germline CDR1 LGHDT, CDR2 YNNKEL (reference sequence). Between the trimmed V and J ends, which lost 1 base and 9 bases, there was a span of 4 bases. The CDR3 is 11 residues long. Here the CDR3 reads CASSQASEQFF. The CDR3 DNA follows: TGTGCCAGCAGCCAAGCTAGTGAGCAGTTCTTC.

This rearrangement joins TRBV19 to TRBJ1-4; no firm D call. The CDR3 totals 15 residues. Germline V lookup: CDR1 LNHDA, CDR2 SQIVND (reference sequence). Trimming left V 4 bases short and J 6 bases short, with 15 bases between. This CDR3 is CASSRGLSGDEKLFF. Written as DNA, the CDR3 is TGTGCCAGTAGTAGAGGACTCTCCGGGGATGAAAAACTGTTTTTT.

The chain couples TRBV9 to TRBJ2-5; 7 bases line up with TRBD2. The ends lost 2 bases at V and 2 bases at J; junction bases unmatched: 3. CDR3 length equals 14 residues. Germline CDR1 is SGDLS and CDR2 is YYNGEE. CDR3 protein: CASSVRGEQETQYF. The CDR3 bases are TGTGCCAGCAGCGTTCGGGGGGAGCAAGAGACCCAGTACTTC.

The genes are TRBV3-1 (or the pseudogene TRBV3-2) and TRBJ2-7; D may be TRBD2 (7 bases). The CDR3 contains 14 residues. Trimming stripped 4 bases from V and 6 bases from J, with 16 bases between. The germline V gene has CDR1 LGHDT and CDR2 YNNKEL (reference sequence). DNA for the CDR3: TGTGCCAGCAGCCCGGCCTGGGGGGGCGGCGAGCAGTACTTC. This sequence encodes CASSPAWGGGEQYF.

On this clone itself: A much larger clone lies a single base off, so this may be a read error. V gene TRBV11-2 combines with J gene TRBJ2-7; perhaps TRBD2 as D (6 bases). V lost 5 bases and J 2 bases, leaving 7 bases between the germline ends. CDR1 SGHAT and CDR2 FQNNGV come from the germline V gene. The CDR3 contains 12 residues. This CDR3 reads CASSPGAYEQYF. The CDR3 nucleotides read TGTGCCAGCAGCCCGGGGGCCTACGAGCAGTACTTC.

V gene TRBV4-3 combines with J gene TRBJ2-7, with a tentative D call TRBD1 (5 bases). The CDR3 sequence is 15 residues long. Germline V CDR1 and CDR2: LGHNA, YSLEER. Trimming left V 4 bases short and J 3 bases short, with 16 bases between. The CDR3 loop reads CASSLGLGRDYEQYF. The CDR3 bases are TGCGCCAGCAGCCTTGGTCTGGGCAGGGACTACGAGCAGTACTTC.

The chain carries TRBV14 and TRBJ1-2; D uncertain. The V gene's germline CDR1 is SGHDN and CDR2 FVKESK. Trimming pared 4 bases from V and 4 bases from J, leaving 13 bases between. The CDR3 is 14 amino acids. The CDR3 protein is CASSRSVEGYGYTF. CDR3 nucleotide sequence: TGTGCCAGCAGCCGATCCGTCGAGGGCTATGGCTACACCTTC.

This chain joins TRBV21-1 and TRBJ2-5; the D call in the table, TRBD2, was not verified against the DNA. TRBV21-1 is termed a pseudogene. The CDR3 spans 16 residues. In DNA, the CDR3 is TGTGCCAGCAGTAAGAGACTAGCGGGAGGGCCGGGGACCCAGTACTTC. Protein: CASSKRLAGGPGTQYF.